The T cell receptor beta chain described here comes from a study of blood T cell repertoires in COVID-19 (dated by TCRdb to about 2020). In the study overall: Collaborator samples came from the United States, Italy and Spain and covered acute and convalescent phases of COVID-19. Where HLA class I and class II types were available, the types were taken from metadata supplied by the sample provider, not from assay-based typing. The sample metadata nearly always contained a de-identified subject ID, COVID-19 status, age in years and sex. The prospective study material was composed of cDNA or gDNA derived from T cells, B-cell-depleted T cells, or PBMCs. The repertoires were released in a freely available public database intended as a resource for research on the immune response to SARS-CoV-2. Deeply sampled blood TCRbeta repertoires from subjects exposed to, actively infected with, or recovered from COVID-19 were included in the dataset. The samples were drawn from two sources: the first 160 participants of the ongoing ImmuneRACE study, and over 950 subjects contributed by 6 global collaborators. The paper's findings and limits, for the study overall: Clinical and demographic metadata were provided uncurated, with the amount varying by source and participant.

Enrolling through a virtual design, the prospective study's participants ranged in age from roughly 18 to 95 years and lived across some 22 United States geographic areas. To assign participants to cohorts, the prospective study relied on clinical history that participants themselves reported in a screening survey and a study questionnaire. ImmuneRACE Cohort 3 recovered participants were defined by two consecutive negative NP/OP PCR tests, healthcare professional clearance, or symptom resolution. Mobile phlebotomists in the prospective study collected whole blood, serum and a nasopharyngeal or oropharyngeal swab from every participant. Participants in the prospective study had the option to provide additional blood draws and questionnaires over a roughly two-month period. Before DNA extraction, prospective study blood samples were shipped either frozen or at room temperature. Turning to this clone: Its antigen target is currently unknown. No much larger clone is present one base from it, and per-base qualities are unavailable.

V loses 5 bases, J loses 2 bases, and the germline ends lie 14 bases apart. The germline V gene yields SGHRS for CDR1 and YFSETQ for CDR2. Spanning cysteine to phenylalanine, the CDR3 consists of 15 amino acids. The DNA shown is the 45-base CDR3, in frame from base 1. TCRbeta CDR3 regions were amplified from genomic DNA by means of the immunoSEQ Assay, a bias-controlled multiplex PCR. From the authors' description of their analysis: Nucleated cell counts per sample were estimated from amplification of reference gene primers within the assay. Sequence reads were collapsed and filtered to measure the absolute abundance of every unique TCRbeta CDR3 rearrangement. Productive Simpson clonality was computed per sample as the square root of Simpson's diversity index over productive rearrangements. The source is immuneACCESS, and TCRdb retained only in-frame sequences with V and J called. Part of the clones is not carried over; for the studies checked, unresolved V genes explain less than half of this, and the remainder is unexplained. The V and J calls and clone size are taken from that table; D and trimming were inferred from the DNA. The sample data list 250,000 to 350,000 clones, and 85% of these were observed just once. About 2.5% of the sample is held by the ten biggest clonotypes.

The TCR sequence derives from a woman aged 50 to 65 who had recovered from COVID-19. Specimen: PBMCs or T cells enriched from blood (not recorded which). The rearranged segments are TRBV5-1 and TRBJ2-4; TRBD2 might be the D gene, on 5 matching bases. This receptor carries the CDR3 CASRGAGLPKNIQYF. The nucleotide sequence reads as follows: TGCGCCAGCAGAGGCGCGGGTTTGCCCAAAAACATTCAGTACTTC.